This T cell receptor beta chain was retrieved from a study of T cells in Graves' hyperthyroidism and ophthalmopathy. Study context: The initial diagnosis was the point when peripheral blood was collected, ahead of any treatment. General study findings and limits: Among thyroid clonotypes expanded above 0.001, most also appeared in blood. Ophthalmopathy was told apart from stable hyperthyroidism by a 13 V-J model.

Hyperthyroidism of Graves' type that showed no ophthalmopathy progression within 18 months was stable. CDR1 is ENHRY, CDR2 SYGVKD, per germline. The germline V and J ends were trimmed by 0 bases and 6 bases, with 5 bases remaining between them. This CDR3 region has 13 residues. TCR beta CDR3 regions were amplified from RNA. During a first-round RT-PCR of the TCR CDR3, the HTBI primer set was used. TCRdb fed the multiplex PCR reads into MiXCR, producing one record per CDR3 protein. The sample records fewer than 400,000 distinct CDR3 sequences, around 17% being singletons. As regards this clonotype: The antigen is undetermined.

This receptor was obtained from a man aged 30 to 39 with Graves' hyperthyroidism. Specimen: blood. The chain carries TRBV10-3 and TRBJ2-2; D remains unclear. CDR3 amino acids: CAISESEAGELFF. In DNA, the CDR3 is TGTGCCATCAGTGAGTCCGAAGCCGGGGAGCTGTTTTTT.